This T cell receptor beta chain was recorded in a study of blood T cell repertoires in COVID-19. On the study more broadly: COVID-19 samples collected from the United States, Italy and Spain covered acute and convalescent phases.

Participants spanned ages about 18 to 90 years and resided in over 20 US areas. The CDR3 is made up of 18 amino acids. Germline V gives CDR1 SGHRS, CDR2 YFSETQ. The J segment lost 1 base and the V segment lost 4 bases, leaving 7 bases of the junction unmatched. Profiling relied on immunoSEQ multiplex PCR, and the TCRdb table lists in-frame clones only, not all of them. The sample consists of fewer than 600,000 clones, 88% of them appearing once. The sample was PBMCs or T cells enriched from blood (not recorded which). This TCR derives from a woman in her thirties or forties who had recovered from COVID-19. The V call is TRBV5-1, the J call TRBJ1-6; 11 bases line up with TRBD1. The CDR3: CASSQYGTGGSYNSPLHF. DNA of the CDR3: TGCGCCAGCAGCCAATACGGGACAGGGGGTTCCTATAATTCACCCCTCCACTTT.